A single sample gave rise to the 14 T cell receptor beta chains below, sequenced in a study of regulatory T cells in long-lasting Graves disease. Time point noted: persistent/refractory GD, antithyroid drugs over 5 years with positive TRAb. Extracted RNA from PBMCs served as the source of the TCR library. Relying on iRepertoire HTBI primers and Arm-PCR of CDR3 regions, the team built TCR beta libraries. MiXCR, run by TCRdb on the multiplex PCR reads, gives a single entry per CDR3 protein. The data show roughly 700,000 distinct CDR3 sequences, with around 30% seen just once and about two fifths held by the top ten. This specimen consisted of peripheral blood mononuclear cells (PBMCs), obtained when the disease was refractory, from a patient treated with antithyroid drugs. Source of these receptors: a female donor with Graves disease.

The chain combines TRBV6-5 with TRBJ2-5; no clear D gene. With 2 bases removed from V and 1 base from J, the gap between germline ends came to 8 bases. This CDR3 is 14 amino acids long. Germline V lookup: CDR1 MNHEY, CDR2 SVGAGI. CDR3 loop: CASSYGVTQETQYF. In DNA form, the CDR3 reads TGTGCCAGCAGTTACGGGGTAACCCAAGAGACCCAGTACTTC.

This clonotype has only a few counts. This chain connects TRBV20-1 to TRBJ1-2; D gene unclear. Trimming took off 2 bases at V and 13 bases at J, with 20 bases between the two ends. This CDR3 is built from 13 residues. Germline CDR1 reads DFQATT; CDR2 reads SNEGSKA (reference sequence). The CDR3 here is CSARTTRGSGSTF. CDR3 bases: TGCAGTGCTAGAACGACGCGGGGTAGTGGGAGCACCTTC.

At least ten counts were recorded for this clonotype. The V call is TRBV12-3 or TRBV12-4, the J call TRBJ2-7, with 13 bases that match TRBD2. CDR3 size: 15 residues. V dropped 6 bases and J dropped 3; count of bases not matched to a gene: 5. DNA for the CDR3: TGTGCCAGCAGCCTGGGACTAGCGGGAATCTACGAGCAGTACTTC. Protein: CASSLGLAGIYEQYF.

In this sample, this clonotype turned up a few times. The V gene is TRBV20-1, the J gene TRBJ2-5, with TRBD2 matching 10 bases. Trimming at V came to 4 bases and at J to 3 bases, leaving 2 bases not matched to a gene. The CDR3 has 13 residues. Germline V CDR1 and CDR2: DFQATT, SNEGSKA (reference sequence). CDR3 protein: CSATGTSEETQYF. DNA of the CDR3: TGCAGTGCTACAGGGACTAGCGAAGAGACCCAGTACTTC.

This clonotype was observed a handful of times. The genes are TRBV6-5 and TRBJ2-7, with D possibly being TRBD1 or TRBD2 (6 bases each). The V gene lost 2 bases and the J gene lost 3 bases, with 14 bases spanning the gap. This CDR3 has 15 amino acids. Germline CDR1 is MNHEY and CDR2 is SVGAGI. CDR3: CASSYPSAGDYEQYF. DNA for the CDR3: TGTGCCAGCAGTTACCCTAGCGCAGGGGACTACGAGCAGTACTTC.

A few counts support this clonotype. The J gene is TRBJ1-1, the V gene TRBV6-9; D unresolved. The V and J ends lost 3 bases and 4 bases respectively, with 12 bases between them. This CDR3 contains 14 residues. Germline V gene lookup returns CDR1 MNHGY and CDR2 SVAAGI. CDR3 region: CASSYALDSTEAFF. The CDR3 DNA follows: TGTGCCAGCAGTTACGCGCTGGATTCCACTGAAGCTTTCTTT.

This clonotype has a count of ten or more. Being one base from a much bigger clone, this may be a read error. This chain connects TRBV5-1 to TRBJ1-2; D is undetermined. Germline V gene sequence: CDR1 SGHRS, CDR2 YFSETQ. The CDR3 is 12 amino acids. The chain's CDR3 is CASSGANYGYTF. The CDR3 DNA is TGTGCCAGCAGTGGGGCTAACTATGGCTACACCTTC.

The chain couples TRBV12-3 or TRBV12-4 to TRBJ1-5, with TRBD1 as a possible D gene (5 bases). CDR3 length: 13 amino acids. Trimming removed 6 bases at V and 7 bases at J, with 13 bases between. The DNA for the CDR3 is TGTGCCAGCAGCTCAGGGTTGGAACAGCCCCAGCATTTT. As protein: CASSSGLEQPQHF.

This chain joins TRBV10-3 and TRBJ2-6, with D possibly called TRBD1 or TRBD2 (5 bases each). The germline gives CDR1 ENHRY, CDR2 SYGVKD. V lost 0 bases and J lost 0, with 12 bases in between. The CDR3 runs to 18 residues. The CDR3 DNA reads as TGTGCCATCAGTGAGTCGAGGGGTTTACACTCTGGGGCCAACGTCCTGACTTTC. It is translated as CAISESRGLHSGANVLTF.

The table lists this clonotype with a few counts. The rearrangement uses TRBV20-1 and TRBJ1-5; D ambiguous. The V gene's germline CDR1 is DFQATT and CDR2 SNEGSKA (reference sequence). V lost 3 bases, J lost 4 bases, and 16 bases lay in between. The length of the CDR3 is 15 residues. The CDR3 sequence is CSASARTDFNQPQHF. The DNA of the CDR3 is TGCAGTGCTAGCGCTCGGACCGATTTTAATCAGCCCCAGCATTTT.

The gene calls are TRBV20-1 and TRBJ2-7; D is ambiguous. V lost 6 bases and J 5 bases, leaving 14 bases between the germline ends. CDR3 size: 12 residues. CDR1 is DFQATT and CDR2 is SNEGSKA in the germline V gene (reference sequence). Here the CDR3 reads CSATRSPHEQYF. CDR3 nucleotide sequence: TGCAGTGCAACGAGGAGCCCCCACGAGCAGTACTTC.

The chain links TRBV5-1 to TRBJ2-4; no definite D call. This CDR3 spans 15 amino acids. Germline values: CDR1 SGHRS, CDR2 YFSETQ. V dropped 0 bases and J dropped 2 bases, with 9 bases sitting between them. The CDR3 region is CASSLALYPKNIQYF. The DNA of the CDR3 is TGCGCCAGCAGCTTGGCGCTCTACCCCAAAAACATTCAGTACTTC.

The rearrangement joins TRBV6-1 to TRBJ1-5; TRBD1 matches 10 bases. Trimming at V came to 2 bases and at J to 1 base, leaving 2 bases not matched to a gene. Germline V gene sequence: CDR1 MNHNS, CDR2 SASEGT. This CDR3 spans 16 amino acids. The CDR3 bases are TGTGCCAGCAGTGAATTGGGACAGGGGAGCAATCAGCCCCAGCATTTT. Amino acid sequence: CASSELGQGSNQPQHF.

This clonotype was detected only a few times. The chain couples TRBV4-2 to TRBJ2-7; D gene uncertain. The V and J ends lost 0 bases and 2 bases respectively, with 11 bases between them. Germline V gene lookup returns CDR1 LGHNA and CDR2 YNFKEQ. CDR3 length: 15 residues. The CDR3 loop is CASSQDRGGTYEQYF. The CDR3 DNA is TGTGCCAGCAGCCAAGATCGCGGCGGAACCTACGAGCAGTACTTC.